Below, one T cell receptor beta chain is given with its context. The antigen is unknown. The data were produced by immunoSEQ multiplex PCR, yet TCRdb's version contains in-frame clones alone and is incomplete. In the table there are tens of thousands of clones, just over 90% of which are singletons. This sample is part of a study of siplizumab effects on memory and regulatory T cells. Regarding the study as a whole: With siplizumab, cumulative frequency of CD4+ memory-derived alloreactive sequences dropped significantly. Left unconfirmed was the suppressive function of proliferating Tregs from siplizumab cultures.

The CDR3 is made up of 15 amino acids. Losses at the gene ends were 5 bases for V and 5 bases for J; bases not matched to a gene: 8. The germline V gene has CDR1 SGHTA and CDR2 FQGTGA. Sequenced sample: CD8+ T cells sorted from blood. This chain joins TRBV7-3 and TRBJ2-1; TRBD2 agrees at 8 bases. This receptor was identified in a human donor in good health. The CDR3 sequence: CASSPPGGGNNEQFF. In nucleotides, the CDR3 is TGTGCCAGCAGCCCGCCGGGCGGGGGGAACAATGAGCAGTTCTTC.